The present T cell receptor (beta chain) was sequenced within a study of CD8+ T cells in alopecia areata. Notes on the study in general: During tofacitinib treatment, many expanded lesional clones remained in scalp and blood. Mice showed TCR sharing more clearly than patients did, possibly owing to HLA.

To note about this clone: Its antigen is still unknown.

Reverse transcribed after extraction, RNA yielded cDNA as the sequencing template. The protocol was immunoSEQ multiplex PCR, while the TCRdb copy is restricted to in-frame clones and leaves out a portion. Of 150,000 to 200,000 clones in the sample, approximately 61% were seen once. This CDR3 contains 16 residues. The germline CDR1 and CDR2 sequences are SGHTA and FQGNSA. V lost 8 bases to trimming and J lost 2 bases; unmatched junction nucleotides: 15. The treatment here: oral pan-JAK inhibitor, 5-10 mg twice daily. Specimen: CD4+ T cells sorted from blood, collected at week 24, from a patient treated with tofacitinib. The chain links TRBV7-2 to TRBJ2-7; TRBD2 matches 7 bases. The sequence derives from a human donor with alopecia areata. Here the CDR3 DNA reads TGTGCCAGCTCGCAGTCCTCGGGACTACTCACCTACGAGCAGTACTTC. Its translation is CASSQSSGLLTYEQYF.